These 17 T cell receptor beta chains originate from one sample sequenced in a study of T cells in localized non-small cell lung cancer. Here immunoSEQ multiplex PCR was the method, and the copy in TCRdb shows in-frame clones only, minus some. Among just over 1,500 clones, 26% were seen once, and the ten largest hold around 13%. The sequencing here drew on lung tumor tissue, taken before any cancer treatment. The receptors were gathered from a woman aged 35 to 70 with stage II lung adenocarcinoma.

This clone was observed a single time. The chain is built from TRBV18 and TRBJ1-2; D is unclear. Germline V CDR1 and CDR2: KGHSH, LQKENI. The CDR3 spans 14 residues. V was cut by 5 bases and J by 8 bases, with 18 bases left in between. In DNA form, the CDR3 reads TGTGCCAGCTCATCTGTCGGGGTGACAAAGGGCTACACCTTC. Residues: CASSSVGVTKGYTF.

This clone occurred a few times. The rearrangement links TRBV11-3 to TRBJ2-5, with 13 bases fitting TRBD2. Germline-derived CDR1 and CDR2 are SGHNT and YENEEA. The CDR3 spans 16 residues. The junction had 3 bases not matched to a gene; V was cut back by 4 bases and J by 1 base. The DNA of the CDR3 is TGTGCCAGCAGCTCCTGGACTAGCGGGAGCCAAGAGACCCAGTACTTC. It translates to CASSSWTSGSQETQYF. Looking up the rest from reference TRBV11-3 and TRBJ2-5 gives the full variable domain: EAGVVQSPRYKIIEKKQPVAFWCNPISGHNTLYWYLQNLGQGPELLIRYENEEAVDDSQLPKDRFSAERLKGVDSTLKIQPAELGDSAVYLCASSSWTSGSQETQYFGPGTRLLVL.

The CDR3 is CASSLGRAANEKLFF. In DNA, the CDR3 is TGCGCCAGCAGCTTGGGGCGGGCCGCTAATGAAAAACTGTTTTTT. V usage is TRBV5-1 and J usage is TRBJ1-4; D remains ambiguous. The CDR3 has 15 residues. Germline V gene lookup returns CDR1 SGHRS and CDR2 YFSETQ. The V end was cut by 0 bases, the J end by 3 bases, with 9 bases between.

By its share, this clone is medium-sized (0.01 to 0.1%). The chain uses TRBV9 and TRBJ2-5; unclear D gene. Between the trimmed V and J ends, which lost 5 bases and 4 bases, there was a span of 12 bases. The CDR3 loop spans 13 amino acids. The germline CDR1 and CDR2 sequences are SGDLS and YYNGEE. The CDR3 sequence: CASSETQRETQYF. The DNA of the CDR3 is TGTGCCAGCAGTGAAACTCAAAGAGAGACCCAGTACTTC.

The CDR3 region has the DNA TGTGCCAGTAGTACTTACAGGGGTGGGTCTGAAGCTTTCTTT. This sequence encodes CASSTYRGGSEAFF. The chain has TRBV19 and TRBJ1-1; 7 bases are a match to TRBD1. The germline gives CDR1 LNHDA, CDR2 SQIVND (reference sequence). J was trimmed by 6 bases and V by 4 bases; bases with no gene match: 8. This CDR3 comprises 14 residues.

The J gene is TRBJ1-5, the V gene TRBV28; D unresolved. This CDR3 region has 13 residues. V was shortened by 8 bases and J by 4 bases, with 12 bases between the two germline ends. Looked up from germline, CDR1 is MDHEN and CDR2 is SYDVKM. CDR3 nucleotide sequence: TGTGCCAGCCAAATCCGGGGTAATCAGCCCCAGCATTTT. Translating it yields CASQIRGNQPQHF.

This clone was seen only a few times. The chain combines TRBV10-2 with TRBJ2-6; 8 bases line up with TRBD2. The length of the CDR3 is 17 residues. CDR1 and CDR2 from the germline V gene are WSHSY and SAAADI. With 5 bases clipped from V and 0 bases from J, the junction kept 6 bases outside the gene matches. CDR3 sequence: CASSLREGYSGANVLTF. The CDR3 DNA follows: TGCGCCAGCAGTCTCCGGGAGGGTTACTCTGGGGCCAACGTCCTGACTTTC.

By frequency in the sample, this clone is large. The chain has TRBV11-3 and TRBJ2-3; TRBD1 might be the D (6 bases). Germline V gives CDR1 SGHNT, CDR2 YENEEA. The ends were cut back, 3 bases at V and 6 bases at J, with 13 bases in the middle. This CDR3 has 14 residues. The chain's CDR3 is CASSFGPGDDTQYF. The CDR3, as DNA: TGTGCCAGCAGCTTTGGCCCAGGGGATGATACGCAGTATTTT.

This clone is termed medium-sized (0.01 to 0.1%). The sample contains more than one DNA sequence encoding this CDR3. The rearrangement joins TRBV6-8 to TRBJ2-7; D is uncertain. The V and J ends lost 5 bases and 5 bases respectively, with 10 bases between them. The CDR3 is 12 residues long. Per germline, CDR1 MNHGY and CDR2 SAAAGT. As DNA, the CDR3 is TGTGCCAGCAGTGATCTGGGCCACGAGCAGTACTTC. Amino acids: CASSDLGHEQYF.

The gene calls are TRBV28 and TRBJ2-3; the D is unclear. Germline V CDR1 and CDR2: MDHEN, SYDVKM. This CDR3 spans 14 amino acids. Deletions cut 6 bases from V and 2 bases from J, with 12 bases between. The chain's CDR3 is CASSRRVATDTQYF. The CDR3 bases are TGTGCCAGCAGCCGCCGCGTAGCCACAGATACGCAGTATTTT.

The chain combines TRBV6-8 with TRBJ2-3, with 10 bases that match TRBD2. V was clipped by 7 bases and J by 6 bases; unmatched bases: 7. Germline values: CDR1 MNHGY, CDR2 SAAAGT. This CDR3 has 14 residues. CDR3 sequence: CASTERGGRDTQYF. For the CDR3, the DNA is TGTGCCAGCACGGAGCGGGGGGGCCGGGATACGCAGTATTTT.

The chain couples TRBV15 to TRBJ2-6, with D hard to call. There are 16 residues in the CDR3. Germline CDR1 LNHNV, CDR2 YYDKDF (reference sequence). The ends were cut back, 0 bases at V and 4 bases at J, with 10 bases in the middle. CDR3 sequence: CATSRDWTAGANVLTF. CDR3 sequence (DNA): TGTGCCACCAGCAGAGATTGGACCGCAGGGGCCAACGTCCTGACTTTC.

In its sample, this clone was seen a few times. The chain has TRBV11-3 and TRBJ1-5; 9 bases match TRBD1. The ends lost 5 bases at V and 3 bases at J; junction bases unmatched: 5. Germline values: CDR1 SGHNT, CDR2 YENEEA. CDR3 length: 15 residues. The CDR3 region is CASSQTGGYNQPQHF. CDR3 DNA sequence: TGTGCCAGCAGCCAGACAGGGGGGTACAATCAGCCCCAGCATTTT. The full variable domain, in which reference TRBV11-3 and TRBJ1-5 provide the parts outside the CDR3, is EAGVVQSPRYKIIEKKQPVAFWCNPISGHNTLYWYLQNLGQGPELLIRYENEEAVDDSQLPKDRFSAERLKGVDSTLKIQPAELGDSAVYLCASSQTGGYNQPQHFGDGTRLSIL.

The chain recombines TRBV28 with TRBJ1-4; D may be TRBD1 (5 bases). Germline CDR1 MDHEN, CDR2 SYDVKM. The CDR3 has 14 residues. The V and J ends lost 3 bases and 7 bases respectively, with 12 bases between them. CDR3 nucleotide sequence: TGTGCCAGCAGTTTGGGAGGGGAGCGTGAAAAACTGTTTTTT. It specifies CASSLGGEREKLFF.

This rearrangement joins TRBV5-1 to TRBJ2-2, with D uncertain. Germline lookup yields CDR1 SGHRS and CDR2 YFSETQ. The V gene lost 0 bases and the J gene lost 5 bases, with 11 bases spanning the gap. The CDR3 extends over 15 amino acids. In DNA form, the CDR3 reads TGCGCCAGCAGCTTGGCCCAAGCTGGGACCGGGGAGCTGTTTTTT. Protein sequence: CASSLAQAGTGELFF.

By share, this clone ranks as large. V and J are TRBV6-8 and TRBJ2-5, with a possible D match to TRBD1 (5 bases). The V and J ends lost 2 bases and 5 bases respectively, with 15 bases between them. The CDR3 totals 15 residues. Germline CDR1 reads MNHGY; CDR2 reads SAAAGT. The CDR3 loop reads CASSYRRVGYETQYF. CDR3 coding DNA: TGTGCCAGCAGTTACCGCAGGGTGGGGTACGAGACCCAGTACTTC.

By share of the sample, this clone is medium-sized. V usage is TRBV6-1 and J usage is TRBJ2-7; D is possibly TRBD1 (7 bases). The germline CDR1 and CDR2 sequences are MNHNS and SASEGT. The V gene lost 1 base and the J gene lost 5 bases, with 18 bases spanning the gap. The CDR3 sequence is 16 residues long. For the CDR3, the DNA is TGTGCCAGCAGTGAAGGACGCGGGCAGGGGGGCGACGAGCAGTACTTC. As protein: CASSEGRGQGGDEQYF.